Below, 10 T cell receptor beta chains from the same sample are listed, as sequenced in a study of blood T cells in healthy people across ages. A second PCR, run for about 7 to 11 cycles, used a sample-barcoded 5' primer plus a J-beta primer mix. TCRdb reprocessed the 5' RACE reads via MiXCR and lists one record per CDR3 protein. The sample lists about 1.5 million distinct CDR3 sequences, roughly 43% seen once, with 4% in the top ten. The sequencing input was blood. The receptors originated from a woman younger than 30 in good health.

The genes are TRBV12-3 or TRBV12-4 and TRBJ2-1; D is ambiguous. V was cut by 3 bases and J by 9 bases, with 15 bases left in between. CDR3 length equals 14 residues. CDR3 protein: CASSFGVGAGEQFF. Here the CDR3 DNA reads TGTGCCAGCAGTTTTGGTGTAGGAGCCGGTGAGCAGTTCTTC.

V is TRBV6-5 and J is TRBJ2-6; no firm D call. Germline V CDR1 and CDR2: MNHEY, SVGAGI. The CDR3 extends over 16 amino acids. V shed 0 bases and J shed 0 bases, with 6 bases lying between them. The CDR3 loop is CASSYSRISGANVLTF. CDR3 in DNA: TGTGCCAGCAGTTACTCACGGATCTCTGGGGCCAACGTCCTGACTTTC.

The chain combines TRBV27 with TRBJ1-1, with D possibly matching TRBD1 (5 bases). With 6 bases removed from V and 0 bases from J, the gap between germline ends came to 14 bases. This CDR3 has 15 residues. Germline V gene lookup returns CDR1 MNHEY and CDR2 SMNVEV (reference sequence). The CDR3 region has the DNA TGTGCCAGCAGGGAAGCGGGGGTCGTGAACACTGAAGCTTTCTTT. This translates into CASREAGVVNTEAFF.

This clonotype was seen at least ten times. The CDR3 region is CASSQGRGGYTF. The CDR3 DNA reads TGCGCCAGCAGCCAGGGGCGCGGTGGCTACACCTTC. The chain recombines TRBV4-1 with TRBJ1-2, with D possibly matching TRBD1 (5 bases). There are 12 residues in the CDR3. CDR1 and CDR2 from the germline V gene are MGHRA and YSYEKL. Trimming took off 3 bases at V and 7 bases at J, with 9 bases between the two ends.

J is TRBJ2-5 and V is TRBV27; TRBD1 is a possible D gene (6 bases). Germline loops: CDR1 MNHEY, CDR2 SMNVEV (reference sequence). V was trimmed by 6 bases and J by 3 bases, leaving 17 bases between them. The CDR3 totals 15 residues. CDR3 coding DNA: TGTGCCAGCAGCCCCGGGACAAGATTCAAAGAGACCCAGTACTTC. It encodes CASSPGTRFKETQYF.

The CDR3 reads CASSYRHPHEQFF. DNA for the CDR3: TGTGCCAGCAGCTACCGACATCCCCATGAGCAGTTCTTC. The chain couples TRBV7-2 to TRBJ2-1; no definite D call. The V end was cut by 4 bases, the J end by 8 bases, with 12 bases between. This CDR3 is built from 13 residues. Germline CDR1 is SGHTA and CDR2 is FQGNSA.

This clonotype was seen at least ten times. The rearrangement joins TRBV27 to TRBJ2-1; the D gene is possibly TRBD2 (6 bases). Germline V gives CDR1 MNHEY, CDR2 SMNVEV (reference sequence). The CDR3 length is 15 residues. The V end was cut by 6 bases, the J end by 0 bases, with 12 bases between. CDR3 in DNA: TGTGCCAGCAGCCGCGGGGTCAGCTCCTACAATGAGCAGTTCTTC. Residues: CASSRGVSSYNEQFF.

The rearrangement joins TRBV27 to TRBJ1-4; D is uncertain. Trimming removed 5 bases from V and 5 bases from J, with 9 bases in between. This CDR3 region has 13 residues. Germline V gene sequence: CDR1 MNHEY, CDR2 SMNVEV (reference sequence). CDR3 protein: CASSALINEKLFF. In DNA form, the CDR3 reads TGTGCCAGCAGTGCCCTCATAAATGAAAAACTGTTTTTT.

The sample holds a few counts of this clonotype. The chain has TRBV4-3 and TRBJ1-1; D is possibly TRBD1 (5 bases). Looked up from germline, CDR1 is LGHNA and CDR2 is YSLEER. The V end lost 4 bases, the J end lost 0 bases, and 12 bases lay between the germline ends. The CDR3 loop spans 15 amino acids. The CDR3 region is CASSRYRNMNTEAFF. As DNA, the CDR3 is TGCGCCAGCAGCCGGTACAGGAACATGAACACTGAAGCTTTCTTT.

There are a few counts of this clonotype. V gene TRBV7-9 combines with J gene TRBJ1-1; D is uncertain. CDR3 size: 12 residues. With 5 bases removed from V and 4 bases from J, the gap between germline ends came to 8 bases. The V gene's germline CDR1 is SEHNR and CDR2 FQNEAQ (reference sequence). CDR3 loop: CASSLSFTEAFF. The CDR3 nucleotides are TGTGCCAGCAGCCTGAGTTTCACTGAAGCTTTCTTT.